What follows describes a single T cell receptor beta chain. The data originate from a study of cytomegalovirus exposure and HLA in healthy donors. Germline V lookup: CDR1 SEHNR, CDR2 FQNEAQ (reference sequence). The V end was cut by 2 bases, the J end by 2 bases, with 6 bases between. This CDR3 has 13 amino acids. Generated by immunoSEQ multiplex PCR, the TCRdb table keeps only in-frame clones and is missing some. Of over 200,000 clones listed, around 91% are singletons. Input material: PBMCs. The clonotype was recovered from a woman aged 18-35 years in good health and CMV-seronegative. The chain employs TRBV7-9 and TRBJ1-2; D ambiguous. CDR3 protein: CASSLTENYGYTF. CDR3 DNA: TGTGCCAGCAGCTTAACAGAAAACTATGGCTACACCTTC.